This T cell receptor (beta chain) was recorded in a study of blood T cell repertoires in COVID-19. On the study more broadly: Samples came from the United States, Italy and Spain, spanning acute and convalescent COVID-19. Sources were T cells, B-cell-depleted T cells, or PBMCs; the material itself was cDNA or gDNA.

Profiled with immunoSEQ multiplex PCR; TCRdb holds only in-frame clones, not every one. The sample has 150,000 to 200,000 clones, around 82% seen once. Cohorts were assigned according to the clinical history that participants reported. Germline assignment: CDR1 LGHNT and CDR2 FRNRAP. Trimming removed 1 base at V and 6 bases at J, with 12 bases between. The CDR3 is 14 residues long. Sequenced sample: PBMCs or T cells enriched from blood (not recorded which). The origin of this receptor is a woman aged 55-69 years with acute COVID-19. The V call is TRBV12-5, the J call TRBJ1-1; D is uncertain. CDR3 nucleotide sequence: TGTGCTAGTGGTTTGGACATCCTGAATTCTGAAGCTTTCTTT. Translating it yields CASGLDILNSEAFF. The variable domain in full, with the rest retrieved from reference TRBV12-5 and TRBJ1-1, is DARVTQTPRHKVTEMGQEVTMRCQPILGHNTVFWYRQTMMQGLELLAYFRNRAPLDDSGMPKDRFSAEMPDATLATLKIQPSEPRDSAVYFCASGLDILNSEAFFGQGTRLTVV.